Described below is a single T cell receptor beta chain sequence and its context. Its antigen is still unknown. The immunoSEQ assay was version 4, run in survey mode. The repertoire was sequenced with immunoSEQ multiplex PCR; TCRdb's copy has only in-frame clones and lacks some. The repertoire holds some 30,000 clones, with approximately 70% as singletons. This sample was taken from a study of persistence of HIV-infected CD4 T cells. Study results and limitations: Degenerate expanded CDR3beta sequences were enriched among CMV- and Gag-responding cells. Rare CMV-responding cells carrying HIV-1 proviruses were not analyzed separately for TCR.

Overlapping HIV-1 Gag 15-mer peptides at approximately 1 ug per peptide per mL were used. Sorting of responding CD4+ T cells relied on upregulated CD40 ligand together with CD69. For at least 4 years, plasma HIV-1 RNA was undetectable (<50 copies/mL). J lost 3 bases, V lost 3 bases, and 2 bases had no gene match. There are 14 residues in the CDR3. The germline CDR1 and CDR2 sequences are MNHEY and SMNVEV (reference sequence). This TCR derives from an adult man with HIV who was CMV-seropositive. The V gene is TRBV27, the J gene TRBJ2-4, with 7 bases identical to TRBD1. This specimen was CD4+ T cells sorted from PBMCs after roughly 18-hour stimulation, taken from a patient who received antiretroviral therapy. The CDR3 protein is CASSLNRGKNIQYF. CDR3 nucleotides: TGTGCCAGCAGTTTGAACAGGGGCAAAAACATTCAGTACTTC.